This TCR beta chain was obtained from a study of human T cells and chemical hapten exposure. For the study at large: The upper back received 0.01% DPC by patch testing, with results read at 6 days. The study's findings and limits: Expanded TCRs clustered into significantly more large CDR3 similarity groups than controls, the analysis revealed. Unchanged with DPC sensitization were TCRs above 1 in 1000 frequency.

TCRdb re-derived calls from the RACE reads in MiXCR, one entry per CDR3 protein. The sample carries 300,000 to 350,000 distinct CDR3 sequences, 6% to 8.5% recorded once. This clonotype was detected ten times or more. Its cognate antigen is unknown. Time point: patch test 1, 2 weeks after DPC sensitization. Sample treatment: therapeutic diphenylcyclopropenone sensitization with weekly scalp DPC. Total RNA came from unfractionated whole blood. Sequencing was performed on whole blood, taken in connection with sensitization to the hapten diphenylcyclopropenone (DPC). The sequence came from a woman between 18 and 30 years old with alopecia areata. Some clones in this sample may be carry-over from other donors' samples.

DNA for the CDR3: TGTGCCAGCAGCTCGGCAAATACGCAGTATTTT. Protein: CASSSANTQYF. This chain joins TRBV11-2 and TRBJ2-3; D gene ambiguous. Germline lookup yields CDR1 SGHAT and CDR2 FQNNGV. V was shortened by 4 bases and J by 7 bases, with 6 bases between the two germline ends. CDR3 size: 11 residues. Looking up the rest from reference TRBV11-2 and TRBJ2-3 gives the full variable domain: EAGVAQSPRYKIIEKRQSVAFWCNPISGHATLYWYQQILGQGPKLLIQFQNNGVVDDSQLPKDRFSAERLKGVDSTLKIQPAKLEDSAVYLCASSSANTQYFGPGTRLTVL.